This TCR beta chain was retrieved from a study of long-term antiretroviral therapy in people with HIV. Version v3.0 of the immunoSEQ assay was performed at survey level. This table comes from immunoSEQ multiplex PCR, and its TCRdb copy is limited to in-frame clones, with some not included. The sample records around 13,000 clones, roughly nine tenths being singletons. V dropped 2 bases and J dropped 1 base, with 8 bases sitting between them. The CDR3 spans 15 residues. Germline values: CDR1 LGHNA, CDR2 YSLEER. The chain links TRBV4-3 to TRBJ2-2; D unclear. This TCR came from a woman in her forties with HIV. The sample in question was unsorted PBMCs, obtained 2.1 years after starting antiretroviral therapy. The CDR3 spells CASSQNLLNTGELFF. CDR3 nucleotide sequence: TGCGCCAGCAGCCAAAACTTGCTGAACACCGGGGAGCTGTTTTTT.